A single sample gave rise to the 14 T cell receptor beta chains below, sequenced in a study of cytomegalovirus exposure and HLA in healthy donors. Sequenced by immunoSEQ multiplex PCR; TCRdb stores in-frame clones only, minus some. The sample lists over 120,000 clones, approximately 94% occurring once. The material sequenced was PBMCs. The receptors derive from a man aged 18 to 29 in good health and CMV-seropositive.

This chain links TRBV10-3 with TRBJ2-7; TRBD2 matches 13 bases. The germline gives CDR1 ENHRY, CDR2 SYGVKD. V gave up 5 bases and J gave up 0 bases; unmatched junction bases: 10. This CDR3 spans 18 amino acids. The CDR3 nucleotides are TGTGCCATCAGTCCATGGACTAGCGGGAGCATAAGCTCCTACGAGCAGTACTTC. It encodes CAISPWTSGSISSYEQYF.

The V call is TRBV2, the J call TRBJ1-2; D gene ambiguous. V was pared by 4 bases and J by 1 base, with 10 bases between. Per the germline V gene, CDR1 is SNHLY and CDR2 is FYNNEI. CDR3 length: 14 amino acids. The CDR3 loop reads CASSVGRDNYGYTF. As DNA, the CDR3 is TGTGCCAGCAGTGTGGGCAGAGATAACTATGGCTACACCTTC.

The chain uses TRBV5-1 and TRBJ2-3, with D possibly matching TRBD2 (6 bases). Trimming stripped 5 bases from V and 1 base from J, with 11 bases between. Per the germline V gene, CDR1 is SGHRS and CDR2 is YFSETQ. The CDR3 has 14 amino acids. In nucleotides, the CDR3 is TGCGCCAGCAGTCCGGGACTGGGCACAGATACGCAGTATTTT. It encodes CASSPGLGTDTQYF.

A few counts support this clone. This sequence joins TRBV5-1 and TRBJ1-3; 7 bases line up with TRBD1. Trimming took 3 bases from V and 1 from J; bases not matched to a gene: 4. The V gene's germline CDR1 is SGHRS and CDR2 YFSETQ. The CDR3 extends over 15 amino acids. The CDR3 spells CASSSRTGSGNTIYF. DNA for the CDR3: TGCGCCAGCAGCTCCCGGACAGGTTCTGGAAACACCATATATTTT.

The chain employs TRBV5-1 and TRBJ2-2, with D possibly matching TRBD1 (5 bases). The V end lost 0 bases, the J end lost 3 bases, and 9 bases lay between the germline ends. This CDR3 region has 15 residues. Germline-derived CDR1 and CDR2 are SGHRS and YFSETQ. The CDR3 sequence: CASSLGEGDTGELFF. CDR3 sequence (DNA): TGCGCCAGCAGCTTGGGGGAAGGGGACACCGGGGAGCTGTTTTTT. The full variable domain, its missing parts supplied by reference TRBV5-1 and TRBJ2-2, is KAGVTQTPRYLIKTRGQQVTLSCSPISGHRSVSWYQQTPGQGLQFLFEYFSETQRNKGNFPGRFSGRQFSNSRSEMNVSTLELGDSALYLCASSLGEGDTGELFFGEGSRLTVL.

The chain's CDR3 is CASTDRRTYEQYF. The DNA for the CDR3 is TGTGCCAGCACGGACAGGCGGACCTACGAGCAGTACTTC. The gene calls are TRBV28 and TRBJ2-7, with TRBD1 matching over 7 bases. The ends lost 7 bases at V and 2 bases at J; junction bases unmatched: 5. CDR1 MDHEN and CDR2 SYDVKM come from the germline V gene. The CDR3 is 13 amino acids.

The chain is built from TRBV2 and TRBJ1-1; the D gene is possibly TRBD1 (6 bases). V dropped 7 bases and J dropped 5 bases, with 14 bases sitting between them. Germline assignment: CDR1 SNHLY and CDR2 FYNNEI. The CDR3 totals 13 residues. The CDR3 spells CASIRTVRTEAFF. CDR3 sequence (DNA): TGTGCCAGCATCCGGACAGTCCGAACTGAAGCTTTCTTT.

The chain carries TRBV6-5 and TRBJ2-7; possibly TRBD1 for D (6 bases). V shed 5 bases and J shed 2 bases, with 7 bases lying between them. Germline CDR1 reads MNHEY; CDR2 reads SVGAGI. The CDR3 runs 12 residues. CDR3 in DNA: TGTGCCAGCAGTCGGACAGCCTACGAGCAGTACTTC. This encodes CASSRTAYEQYF.

The gene calls are TRBV5-6 and TRBJ2-2; D is perhaps TRBD2 (5 bases). CDR1 and CDR2 from the germline V gene are SGHDT and YYEEEE. Trimming pared 5 bases from V and 1 base from J, leaving 9 bases between. CDR3 length: 14 amino acids. CDR3 amino acids: CASSPAVNTGELFF. In nucleotides, the CDR3 is TGTGCCAGCAGTCCAGCGGTGAACACCGGGGAGCTGTTTTTT.

The chain joins TRBV28 to TRBJ1-5; the match to TRBD1 covers 10 bases. Germline loops: CDR1 MDHEN, CDR2 SYDVKM. V lost 3 bases to trimming and J lost 6 bases; unmatched junction nucleotides: 14. The CDR3 extends over 18 amino acids. The DNA of the CDR3 is TGTGCCAGCAGTTTTGCAAGCGGGACAGGGGTATTAGGTCAGCCCCAGCATTTT. The encoded protein is CASSFASGTGVLGQPQHF. Based on the CDR3 plus reference TRBV28 and TRBJ1-5, the full variable domain is DVKVTQSSRYLVKRTGEKVFLECVQDMDHENMFWYRQDPGLGLRLIYFSYDVKMKEKGDIPEGYSVSREKKERFSLILESASTNQTSMYLCASSFASGTGVLGQPQHFGDGTRLSIL.

The chain is built from TRBV27 and TRBJ2-7; TRBD1 matches 11 bases. Germline CDR1 reads MNHEY; CDR2 reads SMNVEV (reference sequence). J lost 3 bases, V lost 5 bases, and 6 bases had no gene match. The CDR3 sequence is 15 residues long. The CDR3 spells CASSPRTGGNYEQYF. CDR3 coding DNA: TGTGCCAGCAGTCCCCGGACAGGGGGCAACTACGAGCAGTACTTC.

The chain's CDR3 is CASSLSLDSYGYTF. The DNA for the CDR3 is TGCGCCAGCAGCTTGTCCCTCGACAGTTATGGCTACACCTTC. The rearrangement uses TRBV5-1 and TRBJ1-2, with D possibly being TRBD1 (5 bases). From germline, CDR1 is SGHRS and CDR2 YFSETQ. With 1 base removed from V and 5 bases from J, the gap between germline ends came to 12 bases. The CDR3 loop spans 14 amino acids.

The V gene is TRBV13, the J gene TRBJ2-1; TRBD2 is a possible D gene (7 bases). The CDR3 spans 16 residues. The V gene lost 5 bases and the J gene lost 3 bases, with 17 bases spanning the gap. Germline-derived CDR1 and CDR2 are PRHDT and FYEKMQ (reference sequence). The CDR3 sequence: CASSHLRGANYNEQFF. As DNA, the CDR3 is TGTGCCAGCAGCCACCTCCGGGGGGCCAACTACAATGAGCAGTTCTTC. The full variable domain, completed using reference TRBV13 and TRBJ2-1, is AAGVIQSPRHLIKEKRETATLKCYPIPRHDTVYWYQQGPGQDPQFLISFYEKMQSDKGSIPDRFSAQQFSDYHSELNMSSLELGDSALYFCASSHLRGANYNEQFFGPGTRLTVL.

This clone was recorded only once. CDR3 sequence reads: CASSFGLATSTDTQYF. CDR3 bases: TGTGCCAGCAGTTTCGGACTGGCAACTAGCACAGATACGCAGTATTTT. The chain carries TRBV27 and TRBJ2-3; a weak D match, TRBD2 (5 bases). In germline, CDR1 is MNHEY, CDR2 SMNVEV (reference sequence). The ends were cut back, 3 bases at V and 0 bases at J, with 13 bases in the middle. This CDR3 has 16 residues.